This T cell receptor beta chain was documented in a study of T-cell memory formation after mild COVID-19. This clonotype was counted only a few times. TCRdb reanalysed the 5' RACE reads using MiXCR and keeps one entry per CDR3 protein. Among about 180,000 distinct CDR3 sequences, approximately 16% were seen once, and the ten largest hold about 2%. The CDR3 extends over 13 amino acids. The germline V and J ends were trimmed by 5 bases and 2 bases, with 11 bases remaining between them. In germline, CDR1 is GTSNPN, CDR2 SVGIG (reference sequence). The sequencing input was PBMCs or a T cell subset sorted from them (not recorded which). The chain links TRBV30 to TRBJ2-3, with D perhaps matching TRBD1 (6 bases). This receptor was taken from an adult woman who had mild COVID-19 (a few samples of this study predate the infection). Cell type and time point are not known. This CDR3 is CAWAQGYTDTQYF. The CDR3 DNA reads as TGTGCCTGGGCGCAGGGGTACACAGATACGCAGTATTTT.